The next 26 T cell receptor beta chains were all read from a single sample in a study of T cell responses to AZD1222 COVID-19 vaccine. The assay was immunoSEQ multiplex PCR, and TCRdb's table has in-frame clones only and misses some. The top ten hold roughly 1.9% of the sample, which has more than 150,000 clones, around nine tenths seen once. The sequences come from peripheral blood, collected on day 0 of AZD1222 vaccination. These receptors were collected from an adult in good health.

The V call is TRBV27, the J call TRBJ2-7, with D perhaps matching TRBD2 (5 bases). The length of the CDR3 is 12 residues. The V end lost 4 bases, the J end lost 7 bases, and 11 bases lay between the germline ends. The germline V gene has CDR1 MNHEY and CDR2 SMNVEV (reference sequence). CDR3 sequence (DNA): TGTGCCAGCAGTTATCTGTCGGGGGAGCAGTACTTC. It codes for CASSYLSGEQYF.

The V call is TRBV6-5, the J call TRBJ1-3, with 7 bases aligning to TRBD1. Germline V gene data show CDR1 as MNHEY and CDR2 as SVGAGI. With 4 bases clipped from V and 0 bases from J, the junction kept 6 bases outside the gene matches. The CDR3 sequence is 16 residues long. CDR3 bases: TGTGCCAGCAGTTTCGGACAGGCGAACTCTGGAAACACCATATATTTT. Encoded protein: CASSFGQANSGNTIYF.

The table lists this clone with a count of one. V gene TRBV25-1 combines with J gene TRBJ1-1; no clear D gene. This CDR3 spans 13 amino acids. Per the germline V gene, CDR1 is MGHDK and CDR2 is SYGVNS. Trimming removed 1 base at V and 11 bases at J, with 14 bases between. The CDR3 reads CASSESRERVAFF. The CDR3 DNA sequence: TGTGCCAGCAGTGAATCTAGGGAACGGGTGGCTTTCTTT.

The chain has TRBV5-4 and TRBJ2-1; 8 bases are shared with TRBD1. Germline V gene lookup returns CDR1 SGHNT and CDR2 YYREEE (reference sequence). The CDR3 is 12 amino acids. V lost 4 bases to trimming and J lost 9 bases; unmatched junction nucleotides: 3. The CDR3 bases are TGTGCCAGCAGCCCGGACAGGGTTGAGCAGTTCTTC. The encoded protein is CASSPDRVEQFF.

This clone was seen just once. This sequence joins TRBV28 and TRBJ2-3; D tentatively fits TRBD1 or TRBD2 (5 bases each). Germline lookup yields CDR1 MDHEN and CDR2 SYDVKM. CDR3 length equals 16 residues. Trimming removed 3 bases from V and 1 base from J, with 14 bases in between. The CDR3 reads CASSLDRDPRTDTQYF. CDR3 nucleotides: TGTGCCAGCAGTTTGGACCGGGACCCCCGCACAGATACGCAGTATTTT.

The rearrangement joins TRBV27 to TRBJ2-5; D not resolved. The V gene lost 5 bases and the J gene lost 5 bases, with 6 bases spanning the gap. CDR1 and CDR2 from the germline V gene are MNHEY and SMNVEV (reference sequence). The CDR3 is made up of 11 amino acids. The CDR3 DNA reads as TGTGCCAGCAGTCCTCGGGAGACCCAGTACTTC. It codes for CASSPRETQYF.

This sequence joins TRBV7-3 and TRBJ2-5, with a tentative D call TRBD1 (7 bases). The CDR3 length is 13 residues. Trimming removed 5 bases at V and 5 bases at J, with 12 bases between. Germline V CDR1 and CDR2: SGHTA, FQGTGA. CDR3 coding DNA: TGTGCCAGCAGCGCGGGACAGTTGGAGACCCAGTACTTC. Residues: CASSAGQLETQYF.

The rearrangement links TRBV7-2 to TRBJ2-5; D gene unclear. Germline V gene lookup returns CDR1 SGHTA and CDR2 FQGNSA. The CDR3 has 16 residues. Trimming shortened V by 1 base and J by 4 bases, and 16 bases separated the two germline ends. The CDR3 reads CASSLVQLGRGETQYF. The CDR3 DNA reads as TGTGCCAGCAGCTTAGTCCAGTTAGGCCGAGGAGAGACCCAGTACTTC.

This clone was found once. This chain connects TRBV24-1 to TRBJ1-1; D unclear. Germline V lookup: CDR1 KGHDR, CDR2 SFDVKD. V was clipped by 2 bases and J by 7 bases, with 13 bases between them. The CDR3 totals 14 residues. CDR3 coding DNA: TGTGCCACCAGTGATTCAGGTCAGGCACTTGAAGCTTTCTTT. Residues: CATSDSGQALEAFF.

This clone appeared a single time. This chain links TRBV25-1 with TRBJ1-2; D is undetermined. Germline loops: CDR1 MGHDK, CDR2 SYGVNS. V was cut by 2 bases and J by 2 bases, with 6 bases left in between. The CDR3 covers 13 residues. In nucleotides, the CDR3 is TGTGCCAGCAGTGAACTGATAAACTATGGCTACACCTTC. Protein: CASSELINYGYTF.

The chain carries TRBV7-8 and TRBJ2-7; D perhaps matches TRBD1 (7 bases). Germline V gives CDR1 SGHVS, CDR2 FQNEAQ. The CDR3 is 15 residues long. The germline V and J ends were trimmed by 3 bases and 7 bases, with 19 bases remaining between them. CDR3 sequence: CASSFKGLSGGEQYF. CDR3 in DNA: TGTGCCAGCAGCTTCAAGGGACTGTCAGGGGGTGAGCAGTACTTC.

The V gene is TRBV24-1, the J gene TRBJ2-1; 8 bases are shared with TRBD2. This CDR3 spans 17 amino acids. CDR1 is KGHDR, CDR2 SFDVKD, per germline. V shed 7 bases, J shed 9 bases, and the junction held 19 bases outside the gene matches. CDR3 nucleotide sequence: TGTGCCACCAGGGAGGTGGGACCAGCGGGAGTACTGGGTGAGCAGTTCTTC. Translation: CATREVGPAGVLGEQFF.

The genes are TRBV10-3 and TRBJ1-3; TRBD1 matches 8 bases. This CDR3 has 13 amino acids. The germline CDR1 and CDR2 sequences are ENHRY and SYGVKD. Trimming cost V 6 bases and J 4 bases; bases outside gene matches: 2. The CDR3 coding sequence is TGTGCCATCAGGGACAGGGTCGGAAACACCATATATTTT. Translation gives CAIRDRVGNTIYF.

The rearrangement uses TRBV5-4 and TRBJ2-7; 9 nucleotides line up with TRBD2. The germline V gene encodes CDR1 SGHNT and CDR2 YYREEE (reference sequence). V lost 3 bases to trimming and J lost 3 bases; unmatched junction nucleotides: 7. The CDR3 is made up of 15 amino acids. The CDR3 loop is CASSSKTSGDYEQYF. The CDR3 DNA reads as TGTGCCAGCAGCTCCAAGACTAGCGGAGACTACGAGCAGTACTTC.

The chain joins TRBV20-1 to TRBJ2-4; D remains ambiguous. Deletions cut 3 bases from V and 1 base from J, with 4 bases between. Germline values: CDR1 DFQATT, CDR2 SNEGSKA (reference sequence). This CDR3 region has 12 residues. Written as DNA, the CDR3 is TGCAGTGCTAGTGACGCCAAAAACATTCAGTACTTC. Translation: CSASDAKNIQYF.

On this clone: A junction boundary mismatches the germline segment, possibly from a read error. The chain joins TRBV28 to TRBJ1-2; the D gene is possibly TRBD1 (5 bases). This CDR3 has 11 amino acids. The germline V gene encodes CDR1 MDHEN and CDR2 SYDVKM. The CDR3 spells CAASDRDAPDF. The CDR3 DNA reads TGTGCCGCCTCGGATAGGGACGCGCCAGACTTC.

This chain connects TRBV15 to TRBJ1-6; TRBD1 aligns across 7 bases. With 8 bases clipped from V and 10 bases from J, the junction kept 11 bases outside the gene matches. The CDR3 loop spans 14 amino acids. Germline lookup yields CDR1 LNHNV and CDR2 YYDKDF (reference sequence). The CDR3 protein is CATGHRGLGSPLHF. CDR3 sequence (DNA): TGTGCCACCGGACACAGGGGATTGGGGTCACCCCTCCACTTT. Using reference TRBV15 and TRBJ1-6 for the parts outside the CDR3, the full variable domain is DAMVIQNPRYQVTQFGKPVTLSCSQTLNHNVMYWYQQKSSQAPKLLFHYYDKDFNNEADTPDNFQSRRPNTSFCFLDIRSPGLGDTAMYLCATGHRGLGSPLHFGNGTRLTVT.

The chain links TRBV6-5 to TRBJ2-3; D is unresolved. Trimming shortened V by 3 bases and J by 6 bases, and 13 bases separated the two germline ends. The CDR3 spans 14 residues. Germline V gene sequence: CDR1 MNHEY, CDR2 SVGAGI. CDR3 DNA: TGTGCCAGCAGTTATTTCGCCCAAGGGGATACGCAGTATTTT. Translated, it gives CASSYFAQGDTQYF.

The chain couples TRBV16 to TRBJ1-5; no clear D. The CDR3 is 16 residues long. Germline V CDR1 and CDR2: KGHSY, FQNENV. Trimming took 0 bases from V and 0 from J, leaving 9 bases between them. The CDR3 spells CASSQSHSNSNQPQHF. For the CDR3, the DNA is TGTGCCAGCAGCCAATCCCACAGCAATAGCAATCAGCCCCAGCATTTT.

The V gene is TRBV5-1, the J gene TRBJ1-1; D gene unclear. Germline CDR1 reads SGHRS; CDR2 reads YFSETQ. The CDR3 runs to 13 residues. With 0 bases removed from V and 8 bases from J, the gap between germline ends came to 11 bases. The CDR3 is CASSLGGLGEAFF. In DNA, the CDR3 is TGCGCCAGCAGCTTGGGAGGTTTAGGGGAAGCTTTCTTT. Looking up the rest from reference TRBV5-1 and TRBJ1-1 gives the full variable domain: KAGVTQTPRYLIKTRGQQVTLSCSPISGHRSVSWYQQTPGQGLQFLFEYFSETQRNKGNFPGRFSGRQFSNSRSEMNVSTLELGDSALYLCASSLGGLGEAFFGQGTRLTVV.

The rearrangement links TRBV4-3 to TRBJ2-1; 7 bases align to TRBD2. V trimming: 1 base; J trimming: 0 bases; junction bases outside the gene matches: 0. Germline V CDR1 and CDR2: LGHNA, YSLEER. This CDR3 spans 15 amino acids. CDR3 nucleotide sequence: TGCGCCAGCAGCCAAGGCGGGAGCTCCTACAATGAGCAGTTCTTC. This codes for CASSQGGSSYNEQFF.

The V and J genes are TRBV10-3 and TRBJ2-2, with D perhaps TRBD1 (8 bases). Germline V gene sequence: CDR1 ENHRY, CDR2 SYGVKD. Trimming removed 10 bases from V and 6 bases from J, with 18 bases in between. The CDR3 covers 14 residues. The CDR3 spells CATGTGGGPGELFF. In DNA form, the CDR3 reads TGTGCCACCGGAACAGGGGGGGGACCCGGGGAGCTGTTTTTT.

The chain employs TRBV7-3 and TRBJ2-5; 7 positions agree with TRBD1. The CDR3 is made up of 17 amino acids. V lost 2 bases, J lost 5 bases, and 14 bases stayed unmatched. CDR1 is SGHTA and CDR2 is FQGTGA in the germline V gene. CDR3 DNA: TGTGCCAGCAGCTTAGCTCCTACAGGGGTTTGGGGGGAGACCCAGTACTTC. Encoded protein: CASSLAPTGVWGETQYF.

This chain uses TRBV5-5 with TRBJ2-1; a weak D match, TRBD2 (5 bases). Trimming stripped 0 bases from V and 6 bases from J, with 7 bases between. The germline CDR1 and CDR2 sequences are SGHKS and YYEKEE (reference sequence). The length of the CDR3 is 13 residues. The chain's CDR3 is CASSLAGINEQFF. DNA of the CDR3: TGTGCCAGCAGCTTGGCGGGGATCAATGAGCAGTTCTTC.

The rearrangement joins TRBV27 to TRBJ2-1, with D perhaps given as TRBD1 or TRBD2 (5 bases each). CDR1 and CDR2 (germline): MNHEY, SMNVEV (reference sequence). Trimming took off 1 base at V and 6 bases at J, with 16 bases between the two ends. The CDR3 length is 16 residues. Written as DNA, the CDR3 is TGTGCCAGCAGTTTATACCCAGGGAAGACTATCAATGAGCAGTTCTTC. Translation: CASSLYPGKTINEQFF.

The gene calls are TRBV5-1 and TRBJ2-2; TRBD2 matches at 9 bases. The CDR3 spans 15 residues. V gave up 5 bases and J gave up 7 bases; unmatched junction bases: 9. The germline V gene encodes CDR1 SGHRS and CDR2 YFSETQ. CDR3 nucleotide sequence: TGCGCCAGCAGGATACAGCGGGAGGCGGTCGGGGAGCTGTTTTTT. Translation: CASRIQREAVGELFF.